The 13 T cell receptor beta chains listed next were all sequenced from one sample in a study of OX40 agonist ivuxolimab in advanced cancers. The library was prepared using the immunoSEQ multiplex PCR assay. Sourced from immuneACCESS, this table was stored by TCRdb with only in-frame sequences that have V and J called. A share of the clones is absent; for the studies checked, an unresolved V gene accounts for under half, and the remainder has no known explanation. The sample yields tens of thousands of clones; 70% to 90% were counted once. 3.5% to 5.5% of the sample is in the top ten clones. The sample here was CD4+ or CD8+ T cells sorted from blood, taken in a trial of the OX40 agonist ivuxolimab. All receptors derive from an adult with an advanced solid tumor such as melanoma, head and neck, liver or kidney cancer.

The chain couples TRBV6-5 to TRBJ2-5; TRBD2 aligns across 8 bases. V shed 6 bases and J 9 bases; nucleotides not matched to a gene: 9. Germline CDR1 is MNHEY and CDR2 is SVGAGI. This CDR3 contains 13 residues. CDR3 nucleotide sequence: TGTGCCAGCAGACCCAGCGGGAGTGGGGCCCAGTACTTC. This codes for CASRPSGSGAQYF.

The V call is TRBV19, the J call TRBJ2-1; D remains ambiguous. Germline CDR1 LNHDA, CDR2 SQIVND (reference sequence). The CDR3 is made up of 14 amino acids. Trimming stripped 3 bases from V and 8 bases from J, with 14 bases between. In nucleotides, the CDR3 is TGTGCCAGTAGTATCCTGGGGTTGGGCGATGAGCAGTTCTTC. Translating gives CASSILGLGDEQFF.

V and J are TRBV9 and TRBJ1-1; no reliable D call. Germline values: CDR1 SGDLS, CDR2 YYNGEE. Trimming took 0 bases from V and 5 from J, leaving 11 bases between them. The CDR3 is 14 amino acids. The DNA of the CDR3 is TGTGCCAGCAGCGTAGGCTCCATGGGGACTGAAGCTTTCTTT. Translated, it gives CASSVGSMGTEAFF. The entire variable domain, with the rest obtained from reference TRBV9 and TRBJ1-1, is as follows: DSGVTQTPKHLITATGQRVTLRCSPRSGDLSVYWYQQSLDQGLQFLIQYYNGEERAKGNILERFSAQQFPDLHSELNLSSLELGDSALYFCASSVGSMGTEAFFGQGTRLTVV.

The chain is built from TRBV27 and TRBJ2-2, with D unclear. Per the germline V gene, CDR1 is MNHEY and CDR2 is SMNVEV (reference sequence). This CDR3 comprises 16 residues. With 2 bases removed from V and 6 bases from J, the gap between germline ends came to 16 bases. The CDR3 protein is CASSLPPGPGSGELFF. CDR3 bases: TGTGCCAGCAGTTTACCGCCGGGCCCAGGATCCGGGGAGCTGTTTTTT.

The CDR3 here is CASRDRGANVLTF. The CDR3 DNA is TGCGCCAGCAGGGACAGGGGGGCCAACGTCCTGACTTTC. The genes are TRBV23-1 and TRBJ2-6, with TRBD1 matching over 7 bases. TRBV23-1 is noted as an ORF with a role that remains uncertain. This CDR3 spans 13 amino acids. V shed 6 bases, J shed 4 bases, and the junction held 0 bases outside the gene matches.

This clone was observed a single time. This rearrangement joins TRBV18 to TRBJ1-6, with D tentatively TRBD1 (5 bases). Germline assignment: CDR1 KGHSH and CDR2 LQKENI. The CDR3 sequence is 14 residues long. The germline V and J ends were trimmed by 2 bases and 7 bases, with 9 bases remaining between them. The CDR3 nucleotides are TGTGCCAGCTCACCAGTTGAGGGGAATTCACCCCTCCACTTT. Translation: CASSPVEGNSPLHF.

The chain recombines TRBV19 with TRBJ2-1; D unresolved. CDR3 size: 17 residues. Between the trimmed V and J ends, which lost 0 bases and 0 bases, there was a span of 12 bases. Germline V CDR1 and CDR2: LNHDA, SQIVND (reference sequence). Here the CDR3 reads CASSIDRKRSSYNEQFF. Here the CDR3 DNA reads TGTGCCAGTAGTATAGATCGTAAGAGGAGCTCCTACAATGAGCAGTTCTTC.

V and J are TRBV6-1 and TRBJ1-1; D possibly corresponds to TRBD1 (5 bases). The V end lost 4 bases, the J end lost 0 bases, and 12 bases lay between the germline ends. The CDR3 is 15 residues long. CDR1 MNHNS and CDR2 SASEGT come from the germline V gene. CDR3 DNA: TGTGCCAGCAGTGCCCCCGGGGGGATGAACACTGAAGCTTTCTTT. It encodes CASSAPGGMNTEAFF.

The J gene is TRBJ2-1, the V gene TRBV10-1, with 10 bases identical to TRBD2. The CDR3 is 14 amino acids. V trimming: 6 bases; J trimming: 5 bases; junction bases outside the gene matches: 4. The germline CDR1 and CDR2 sequences are WNHNN and SYGVQD (reference sequence). This CDR3 reads CASRPSGSNNEQFF. DNA for the CDR3: TGCGCCAGCAGGCCTAGCGGGAGTAACAATGAGCAGTTCTTC.

In DNA form, the CDR3 reads TGTGCCACCAGCAGAGATCACGGGTCGGACTGGCGGCGCGAGCAGTACGTC. As protein: CATSRDHGSDWRREQYV. V is TRBV15 and J is TRBJ2-7; possibly TRBD2 for D (5 bases). The CDR3 is 17 residues long. V gave up 0 bases and J gave up 6 bases, with 21 bases separating them. CDR1 and CDR2 from the germline V gene are LNHNV and YYDKDF (reference sequence).

The gene calls are TRBV2 and TRBJ2-3; D is uncertain. Trimming left V 3 bases short and J 3 bases short, with 10 bases between. The CDR3 is made up of 14 amino acids. Germline CDR1 is SNHLY and CDR2 is FYNNEI. The CDR3 DNA reads TGTGCCAGCAGTGATAATTGGGGAACAGATACGCAGTATTTT. Translating it yields CASSDNWGTDTQYF.

The chain is built from TRBV6-5 and TRBJ2-7; 8 bases match TRBD1. The V segment lost 6 bases and the J segment 3 bases; nucleotides outside the gene matches: 10. The CDR3 consists of 15 residues. The V gene's germline CDR1 is MNHEY and CDR2 SVGAGI. The CDR3 bases are TGTGCCAGCAGGGGACAGGTTTCTCAACACTACGAGCAGTACTTC. It specifies CASRGQVSQHYEQYF.

CDR3 nucleotides: TGTGCCAGCTCACCGCGACACGGCACTAGCGGGTACAATGAGCAGTTCTTC. This sequence encodes CASSPRHGTSGYNEQFF. This chain joins TRBV18 and TRBJ2-1, with TRBD2 identical over 9 bases. The trim removed 3 bases at V and 4 bases at J, leaving 10 bases unmatched. Looked up from germline, CDR1 is KGHSH and CDR2 is LQKENI. There are 17 residues in the CDR3.